This T cell receptor (beta chain) was observed in a study of tumor and adjacent non-tumor tissue in lung cancer listed by TCRdb under 2018. Some background on the complete study: The cohort included about a dozen adenocarcinoma, a couple of squamous cell carcinoma and 1 small cell lung cancer patients. Ages among the approximately 15 patients ranged from roughly 31 to 80 years, there were 10 or so men and 5 women, and disease was at TNM stage I to III. In total, sequencing yielded 125,075,908 productive TCRbeta reads, which works out to an average of about 4.2 million reads per sample. The study compared bulk TCRbeta repertoires from lung tumor tissue and matched distant non-tumor lung tissue of over 13 lung cancer patients. More than 25 paired specimens, one tumor and one normal lung sample per patient, were profiled by TCRbeta CDR3 sequencing.

The research as a whole found: Peripheral blood was not sequenced, so blood TCRbeta repertoires in these lung cancer patients were not examined. Significantly higher TCR diversity (inverse Simpson) was observed in tumor tissue than in normal lung tissue (roughly 390 vs 170, P = 0.0075, Mann-Whitney U test). Neither the sequencing platform nor unique molecular identifiers are named or mentioned anywhere in the methods. In normal lung, the top 100 clones accounted for a significantly larger cumulative share of the repertoire than in tumor tissue. Significantly higher TCR diversity was found in younger patients, and higher tumor TCR diversity was associated with shorter overall and disease-free survival. The cohort had only about 16 patients, and the authors noted that larger samples and more detailed clinical data are needed.

RNA was isolated from bulk unsorted tissue, and RNA quality was assessed with a NanoDrop ND-1000 and an Agilent 2100. Normal lung samples were distant non-tumor tissue taken more than 3 cm from the tumor edge. Newly diagnosed lung cancer patients without prior chemotherapy who had been admitted for thoracic surgery in China between August and November 2014 were enrolled as donors. Patients with previous radiotherapy or chemotherapy, or with another concurrent cancer, were excluded from the study. Surgical tissue pieces of roughly 1-2 cm3 were preserved in RNAlater solution and stored at -80 °C until use. Library preparation employed multiplex PCR. Reads for this sample came from an Illumina HiSeq 2500. Following protocols modified from ARM-PCR, the researchers constructed TCRbeta libraries through three rounds of nested PCR with primers (Table S4). Before sequencing, PCR products of 200-500 bp were excised from the gel and purified with the QIAquick gel extraction kit. The study's own analysis went as follows. Reads were cleaned using Trimmomatic, were merged into complete CDR3 sequences using FLASH, and were assigned to V(D)J germline segments using MiTCR. VDJtools was used to compute clonal diversity as the inverse Simpson's index. In-frame sequences lacking a premature stop codon were counted as productive reads. The raw public reads went through TCRdb reprocessing: fastp at Q25, MiXCR clone calling, in-frame beta chains kept. Identical CDR3 proteins give one entry, which carries the most common genes and DNA. The authors' filters were not applied to this entry. This sample has 98,000 or so distinct CDR3 sequences in its table, and roughly 78% of those were observed once. The ten most abundant clones make up 30% of the sample.

As concerns this clonotype: Which antigen it targets is not known. The final CDR3 position lacks the conserved phenylalanine or tryptophan, pointing to a likely read error.

This receptor was taken from a man aged 55 to 70 with small cell lung cancer. The sample comprised distant non-tumor lung tissue.

The CDR3 protein: CASSLTGMTYEQYS. The base sequence is TGTGCCAGCAGCTTAACAGGGATGACCTACGAGCAGTACTCC. This chain is built from TRBV5-6 and TRBJ2-7; the D gene is perhaps TRBD1, from 6 matching bases. The length of the CDR3 is 14 amino acids, counting both ends. Only the CDR3 DNA is retained, 42 bases long and in frame from the first base. Relative to germline, V is 2 bases shorter and J is 2 bases shorter, with 11 bases between their ends. Looking up the germline V gene yields CDR1 SGHDT and CDR2 YYEEEE.